The following is a T cell receptor beta chain sequence with its context. CDR1 MNHEY and CDR2 SMNVEV come from the germline V gene (reference sequence). This CDR3 is built from 15 residues. Trimming pared 9 bases from V and 3 bases from J, leaving 15 bases between. This entry is derived from a study of control samples from healthy donors and cancer patients. Assay used: immunoSEQ multiplex PCR; TCRdb lists only in-frame clones, some missing. The sample holds about 120,000 clones, almost 95% seen once. Sequenced: PBMCs. The J gene is TRBJ1-6, the V gene TRBV27; TRBD1 might be the D (5 bases). The clonotype was recovered from an older man with head and neck cancer. In DNA form, the CDR3 reads TGTGCCAGAGGGGCCCCCGGGCGCTATAATTCACCCCTCCACTTT. It specifies CARGAPGRYNSPLHF.